These 26 T cell receptor beta chains came from one sample sequenced in a study of blood T cell repertoires in COVID-19. The table came from immunoSEQ multiplex PCR; TCRdb's copy has only in-frame clones and leaves some out. Among roughly 260,000 clones listed, around 92% were seen once. The sequenced sample was peripheral blood. Source of these receptors: a person in their late teens or twenties with COVID-19, enrolled during active disease.

V is TRBV2 and J is TRBJ1-1; no firm D call. Trimming stripped 0 bases from V and 5 bases from J, with 10 bases between. The germline gives CDR1 SNHLY, CDR2 FYNNEI. This CDR3 comprises 14 residues. CDR3 residues: CASSEAGAATEAFF. Written as DNA, the CDR3 is TGTGCCAGCAGTGAAGCGGGTGCGGCGACTGAAGCTTTCTTT.

This chain uses TRBV20-1 with TRBJ1-4; weak D call: TRBD1 (6 bases). Germline values: CDR1 DFQATT, CDR2 SNEGSKA (reference sequence). CDR3 length equals 14 residues. V dropped 3 bases and J dropped 4 bases, with 12 bases sitting between them. CDR3 region: CSASSGTNNEKLFF. In DNA, the CDR3 is TGCAGTGCTAGTTCCGGGACAAATAATGAAAAACTGTTTTTT.

This sequence joins TRBV6-4 and TRBJ2-1; D unresolved. The CDR3 length is 14 residues. From germline, CDR1 is MRHNA and CDR2 SNTAGT. V lost 0 bases to trimming and J lost 6 bases, with 9 bases between them. The CDR3 protein is CASSDSRYGNEQFF. CDR3 coding DNA: TGTGCCAGCAGTGACTCTCGCTATGGCAATGAGCAGTTCTTC.

V and J are TRBV28 and TRBJ2-7; 8 positions match TRBD1. The junction had 9 bases not matched to a gene; V was cut back by 5 bases and J by 3 bases. Germline CDR1 and CDR2: MDHEN and SYDVKM. The CDR3 loop spans 15 amino acids. The CDR3 DNA is TGTGCCAGCAGTCCTCGTATTACAGGGGGCTACGAGCAGTACTTC. It is translated as CASSPRITGGYEQYF.

This chain links TRBV11-2 with TRBJ2-7; D unresolved. V dropped 2 bases and J dropped 2 bases, with 10 bases sitting between them. Germline values: CDR1 SGHAT, CDR2 FQNNGV. This CDR3 spans 14 amino acids. The CDR3 coding sequence is TGTGCCAGCAGCTTAATCCGCGGCCCCTACGAGCAGTACTTC. This codes for CASSLIRGPYEQYF. The full variable domain, in which reference TRBV11-2 and TRBJ2-7 provide the parts outside the CDR3, is EAGVAQSPRYKIIEKRQSVAFWCNPISGHATLYWYQQILGQGPKLLIQFQNNGVVDDSQLPKDRFSAERLKGVDSTLKIQPAKLEDSAVYLCASSLIRGPYEQYFGPGTRLTVT.

This chain uses TRBV12-3 or TRBV12-4 with TRBJ2-1; possibly TRBD1 for D (6 bases). The CDR3 covers 13 residues. With 5 bases removed from V and 7 bases from J, the gap between germline ends came to 12 bases. The CDR3 coding sequence is TGTGCCAGCAGTGCCTGGGGGCCTAATGAGCAGTTCTTC. As protein: CASSAWGPNEQFF.

The chain employs TRBV6-6 and TRBJ2-1; tentative D call: TRBD2 (8 bases). With 8 bases removed from V and 4 bases from J, the gap between germline ends came to 15 bases. In germline, CDR1 is MNHNY, CDR2 SVGAGI (reference sequence). This CDR3 spans 14 amino acids. The CDR3 DNA is TGTGCCAGCGGTAGCGGGACAGCGTACAATGAGCAGTTCTTC. It yields the protein CASGSGTAYNEQFF.

The chain combines TRBV9 with TRBJ2-2; 8 bases fit TRBD1. The trim removed 0 bases at V and 3 bases at J, leaving 4 bases unmatched. CDR3 size: 16 residues. The germline gives CDR1 SGDLS, CDR2 YYNGEE. For the CDR3, the DNA is TGTGCCAGCAGCGTAGGTCAGGGGGCGTACACCGGGGAGCTGTTTTTT. Protein product: CASSVGQGAYTGELFF. Full variable domain (missing parts from reference TRBV9 and TRBJ2-2): DSGVTQTPKHLITATGQRVTLRCSPRSGDLSVYWYQQSLDQGLQFLIQYYNGEERAKGNILERFSAQQFPDLHSELNLSSLELGDSALYFCASSVGQGAYTGELFFGEGSRLTVL.

CDR3 sequence: CASTTTGYQPQHF. The DNA for the CDR3 is TGTGCCAGTACCACGACAGGGTACCAGCCCCAGCATTTT. This chain links TRBV19 with TRBJ1-5; 7 bases align to TRBD1. Germline trimming cut 7 bases from V and 7 bases from J; bases unmatched to any gene: 7. Per the germline V gene, CDR1 is LNHDA and CDR2 is SQIVND (reference sequence). This CDR3 has 13 residues.

The chain employs TRBV18 and TRBJ2-1; TRBD2 matches at 8 bases. This CDR3 comprises 17 residues. The ends lost 2 bases at V and 0 bases at J; junction bases unmatched: 6. The V gene's germline CDR1 is KGHSH and CDR2 LQKENI. Here the CDR3 DNA reads TGTGCCAGCTCACCAAACCCACTAGCGGACTCCTACAATGAGCAGTTCTTC. Protein: CASSPNPLADSYNEQFF. The complete variable domain, with remaining parts taken from reference TRBV18 and TRBJ2-1, reads NAGVMQNPRHLVRRRGQEARLRCSPMKGHSHVYWYRQLPEEGLKFMVYLQKENIIDESGMPKERFSAEFPKEGPSILRIQQVVRGDSAAYFCASSPNPLADSYNEQFFGPGTRLTVL.

The genes are TRBV11-2 and TRBJ2-1; D gene uncertain. The CDR3 runs to 15 residues. Deletions cut 5 bases from V and 1 base from J, with 12 bases between. Germline assignment: CDR1 SGHAT and CDR2 FQNNGV. The CDR3: CASSDLVGSYNEQFF. For the CDR3, the DNA is TGTGCCAGCAGCGACCTAGTTGGGTCCTACAATGAGCAGTTCTTC.

The chain has TRBV4-1 and TRBJ2-7; D call uncertain. The CDR3 consists of 13 residues. V was shortened by 1 base and J by 4 bases, with 8 bases between the two germline ends. Germline lookup yields CDR1 MGHRA and CDR2 YSYEKL. The CDR3 DNA sequence: TGCGCCAGCAGCCAAGGTACTGGTTACGAGCAGTACTTC. Its translation: CASSQGTGYEQYF.

This chain uses TRBV19 with TRBJ2-2; TRBD1 agrees at 10 bases. CDR3 length equals 14 residues. V dropped 10 bases and J dropped 4; count of bases not matched to a gene: 6. Germline assignment: CDR1 LNHDA and CDR2 SQIVND (reference sequence). CDR3 sequence: CATRQGAVTGELFF. The CDR3 nucleotides are TGTGCCACCAGACAGGGGGCCGTCACCGGGGAGCTGTTTTTT.

The V gene is TRBV10-1, the J gene TRBJ2-2; tentative D call: TRBD2 (5 bases). V was trimmed by 3 bases and J by 4 bases, leaving 15 bases between them. The germline V gene encodes CDR1 WNHNN and CDR2 SYGVQD (reference sequence). This CDR3 has 16 amino acids. CDR3 in DNA: TGCGCCAGCAGTGAAACTAGGACTCTTGGCACCGGGGAGCTGTTTTTT. Protein: CASSETRTLGTGELFF.

This clone was observed once. The chain employs TRBV19 and TRBJ1-5; no firm D call. Germline V gene sequence: CDR1 LNHDA, CDR2 SQIVND (reference sequence). Trimming left V 7 bases short and J 1 base short, with 17 bases between. The CDR3 consists of 16 residues. CDR3 region: CASITPPELSNQPQHF. CDR3 coding DNA: TGTGCCAGTATCACACCGCCGGAGTTAAGCAATCAGCCCCAGCATTTT.

The chain has TRBV7-6 and TRBJ2-1; no reliable D call. This CDR3 has 11 residues. Germline V lookup: CDR1 SGHVS, CDR2 FNYEAQ. Trimming stripped 2 bases from V and 10 bases from J, with 6 bases between. CDR3 loop: CASSLTAEQFF. The CDR3 nucleotides are TGTGCCAGCAGCTTAACAGCAGAGCAGTTCTTC.

V usage is TRBV5-4 and J usage is TRBJ1-1; D is uncertain. The V end was cut by 7 bases, the J end by 7 bases, with 17 bases between. Germline V gene lookup returns CDR1 SGHNT and CDR2 YYREEE (reference sequence). The CDR3 contains 13 residues. The CDR3 DNA follows: TGTGCCAGCTCACTTCGGGGAGAGATTGAAGCTTTCTTT. Translated: CASSLRGEIEAFF.

The gene calls are TRBV7-9 and TRBJ2-3; 7 bases agree with TRBD1. Germline trimming cut 5 bases from V and 0 bases from J; bases unmatched to any gene: 8. The CDR3 runs 16 residues. Germline lookup yields CDR1 SEHNR and CDR2 FQNEAQ (reference sequence). The CDR3: CASSPREGGSTDTQYF. In DNA form, the CDR3 reads TGTGCCAGCAGCCCCCGAGAAGGGGGCAGCACAGATACGCAGTATTTT.

The chain employs TRBV19 and TRBJ1-2; 8 bases agree with TRBD1. Germline V lookup: CDR1 LNHDA, CDR2 SQIVND (reference sequence). The CDR3 totals 12 residues. After removal of 10 bases from V and 8 bases from J, the junction contained 9 bases not matched to a gene. Written as DNA, the CDR3 is TGTGCCACTACGACAGGGGCGAAAGGCTACACCTTC. Its translation: CATTTGAKGYTF.

CDR3 in amino acids: CASSLPLRTGAYEQYF. CDR3 in DNA: TGTGCCAGCAGCTTACCATTACGTACAGGCGCTTACGAGCAGTACTTC. The chain recombines TRBV7-9 with TRBJ2-7; a possible D gene is TRBD1 (5 bases). V gave up 2 bases and J gave up 4 bases, with 18 bases separating them. From germline, CDR1 is SEHNR and CDR2 FQNEAQ (reference sequence). The CDR3 is 16 amino acids.

The CDR3 DNA reads TGTGCCAGCTCACCAGCCCGGGGTGGGACTAACCCCCGAGAAAGCTCCTACGAGCAGTACTTC. Translated: CASSPARGGTNPRESSYEQYF. This chain links TRBV18 with TRBJ2-7; TRBD2 matches at 7 bases. This CDR3 comprises 21 residues. The germline gives CDR1 KGHSH, CDR2 LQKENI. The V gene end was trimmed by 2 bases and the J gene end by 0 bases; junction bases not matched to a gene: 22.

The chain employs TRBV18 and TRBJ1-2, with TRBD1 identical over 7 bases. Germline CDR1 reads KGHSH; CDR2 reads LQKENI. The CDR3 has 14 residues. V trimming: 3 bases; J trimming: 6 bases; junction bases outside the gene matches: 7. CDR3 in amino acids: CASSPATGVNGYTF. The CDR3 nucleotides read TGTGCCAGCTCACCGGCCACAGGGGTAAATGGCTACACCTTC. Full variable domain (remainder filled in from reference TRBV18 and TRBJ1-2): NAGVMQNPRHLVRRRGQEARLRCSPMKGHSHVYWYRQLPEEGLKFMVYLQKENIIDESGMPKERFSAEFPKEGPSILRIQQVVRGDSAAYFCASSPATGVNGYTFGSGTRLTVV.

The chain links TRBV24-1 to TRBJ1-3; D gene uncertain. The V gene lost 10 bases and the J gene lost 0 bases, with 6 bases spanning the gap. The CDR3 is made up of 12 amino acids. CDR1 and CDR2 (germline): KGHDR, SFDVKD. CDR3 bases: TGTGCCACGTCGAGCTCTGGAAACACCATATATTTT. It yields the protein CATSSSGNTIYF.

The genes are TRBV9 and TRBJ2-2; a possible D gene is TRBD2 (5 bases). The CDR3 sequence is 15 residues long. Germline-derived CDR1 and CDR2 are SGDLS and YYNGEE. Trimming removed 2 bases from V and 3 bases from J, with 11 bases in between. The CDR3: CASSVTGKDTGELFF. Here the CDR3 DNA reads TGTGCCAGCAGCGTGACCGGGAAAGACACCGGGGAGCTGTTTTTT.

The chain recombines TRBV5-8 with TRBJ1-3; D remains unclear. Germline lookup yields CDR1 SGHTS and CDR2 YDEGEE. The CDR3 spans 14 residues. V lost 1 base to trimming and J lost 4 bases, with 9 bases between them. The CDR3 nucleotides read TGTGCCAGCAGCTTGTGGCAATTCGGAAACACCATATATTTT. This sequence encodes CASSLWQFGNTIYF.

The V gene is TRBV28, the J gene TRBJ2-1, with 8 bases lining up with TRBD2. CDR3 length: 16 amino acids. Losses at the gene ends were 6 bases for V and 9 bases for J; bases not matched to a gene: 16. The germline V gene has CDR1 MDHEN and CDR2 SYDVKM. The CDR3 reads CASSSTGTSWGVEQFF. The CDR3 DNA is TGTGCCAGCAGCTCGACCGGGACTAGTTGGGGGGTTGAGCAGTTCTTC. The full variable domain, completed using reference TRBV28 and TRBJ2-1, is DVKVTQSSRYLVKRTGEKVFLECVQDMDHENMFWYRQDPGLGLRLIYFSYDVKMKEKGDIPEGYSVSREKKERFSLILESASTNQTSMYLCASSSTGTSWGVEQFFGPGTRLTVL.